This TCR beta chain comes out of a study of T-cell reconstitution after alpha-beta-depleted transplantation in children. Library preparation (for TCRbeta) was performed with unique molecular identifiers. MiXCR, applied by TCRdb to the PCR reads, yields one record per CDR3 protein. Counted here are hundreds of thousands of distinct CDR3 sequences, about an eighth occurring once; the ten biggest clones make up 0.79%. Study-wide results and limits: TCRbeta diversity was high at day 60 in some patients (a result of surviving recipient T cells and thymic progenitors). Fresh T-cell production supplied most of the T-cell counts and diversity seen one year after transplant.

CDR3 size: 12 residues. Germline CDR1 is DFQATT and CDR2 is SNEGSKA (reference sequence). V was trimmed by 3 bases and J by 6 bases, leaving 10 bases between them. This clonotype appeared many times. Its antigen remains unidentified. This TCR was sampled from a girl aged 2 to 9 with congenital amegakaryocytic thrombocytopenia, due to receive a stem cell transplant. This specimen consisted of PBMCs, obtained before TCRalphabeta/CD19-depleted stem cell transplant. V and J are TRBV20-1 and TRBJ2-3, with D perhaps matching TRBD1 (6 bases). The CDR3 region has the DNA TGCAGTGCTAGCGTACAGGGCGATACGCAGTATTTT. Its translation: CSASVQGDTQYF.